What follows are 30 T cell receptor beta chains derived from one specimen sequenced in a study of T cell repertoires in cytomegalovirus infection. TCRdb re-analysed the reads in MiXCR, keeping a single row per CDR3 protein. This table has about 68,000 distinct CDR3 sequences, about 22% appearing once. For these TCRs, the target antigens are not known. Sequencing was carried out using PBMCs, sequenced either directly or after in vitro stimulation (not recorded which). The source is a human donor in good health (CMV status not recorded). Some clones in this sample may be carry-over from other donors' samples.

This clonotype was recorded at least ten times. CDR3: CASSLTSAYEQYF. In nucleotides, the CDR3 is TGTGCCAGCAGTTTAACTAGTGCCTACGAGCAGTACTTC. The chain uses TRBV28 and TRBJ2-7; a weak D match, TRBD2 (5 bases). Trimming left V 2 bases short and J 2 bases short, with 7 bases between. The CDR3 contains 13 residues. Germline V gene data show CDR1 as MDHEN and CDR2 as SYDVKM. Based on the CDR3 plus reference TRBV28 and TRBJ2-7, the full variable domain is DVKVTQSSRYLVKRTGEKVFLECVQDMDHENMFWYRQDPGLGLRLIYFSYDVKMKEKGDIPEGYSVSREKKERFSLILESASTNQTSMYLCASSLTSAYEQYFGPGTRLTVT.

V and J are TRBV11-2 and TRBJ1-2; tentatively, D is TRBD1 (6 bases). CDR3 length: 15 amino acids. V was clipped by 8 bases and J by 6 bases, with 22 bases between them. The germline gives CDR1 SGHAT, CDR2 FQNNGV. This CDR3 is CASQWGPDLEHGYTF. Written as DNA, the CDR3 is TGTGCCAGCCAGTGGGGGCCAGATCTCGAACATGGCTACACCTTC. Drawing the rest from reference TRBV11-2 and TRBJ1-2, the complete variable domain is EAGVAQSPRYKIIEKRQSVAFWCNPISGHATLYWYQQILGQGPKLLIQFQNNGVVDDSQLPKDRFSAERLKGVDSTLKIQPAKLEDSAVYLCASQWGPDLEHGYTFGSGTRLTVV.

This clonotype occurred many times. The gene calls are TRBV7-8 and TRBJ1-2, with 8 bases identical to TRBD1. CDR1 is SGHVS, CDR2 FQNEAQ, per germline. The CDR3 totals 17 residues. Trimming at V came to 4 bases and at J to 5 bases, leaving 15 bases not matched to a gene. CDR3 DNA sequence: TGTGCCAGCAGCTCCAACCATCTTAAGGACAGGGTGTATGGCTACACCTTC. Translation: CASSSNHLKDRVYGYTF.

This clonotype was seen at least ten times. This chain links TRBV7-6 with TRBJ2-7; the match to TRBD2 covers 9 bases. Germline CDR1 is SGHVS and CDR2 is FNYEAQ. After removal of 0 bases from V and 6 bases from J, the junction contained 6 bases not matched to a gene. This CDR3 has 15 residues. CDR3 region: CASSLAVSGSGEQYF. The CDR3 DNA is TGTGCCAGCAGCTTAGCTGTTAGCGGGAGTGGCGAGCAGTACTTC.

V usage is TRBV6-6 and J usage is TRBJ1-2; D gene unclear. CDR1 is MNHNY and CDR2 is SVGAGI in the germline V gene (reference sequence). There are 12 residues in the CDR3. The CDR3 sequence is CATRTANYGYTF. The DNA of the CDR3 is TGTGCAACCCGTACGGCAAACTATGGCTACACCTTC.

This chain joins TRBV28 and TRBJ2-3; D unclear. From germline, CDR1 is MDHEN and CDR2 SYDVKM. This CDR3 contains 15 residues. The V and J ends lost 3 bases and 0 bases respectively, with 10 bases between them. Here the CDR3 reads CASSFWITSTDTQYF. In DNA form, the CDR3 reads TGTGCCAGCAGTTTTTGGATTACTAGCACAGATACGCAGTATTTT.

This clonotype showed up just a few times. This chain uses TRBV5-6 with TRBJ2-7, with 9 bases identical to TRBD1. This CDR3 contains 15 residues. The germline V gene has CDR1 SGHDT and CDR2 YYEEEE. V shed 3 bases and J 3 bases; nucleotides not matched to a gene: 7. CDR3 loop: CASSWGQGNVYEQYV. The DNA of the CDR3 is TGTGCCAGCAGCTGGGGACAGGGCAACGTCTACGAGCAGTACGTC.

At least ten counts were recorded for this clonotype. The J gene is TRBJ2-7, the V gene TRBV4-1; the match to TRBD2 covers 13 bases. The V gene's germline CDR1 is MGHRA and CDR2 YSYEKL. With 7 bases clipped from V and 6 bases from J, the junction kept 21 bases outside the gene matches. The CDR3 is 19 residues long. The CDR3 loop reads CASIRSCGLAGATSLEQYF. In DNA form, the CDR3 reads TGCGCCAGCATCCGTTCGTGCGGACTAGCGGGAGCCACTTCTCTCGAGCAGTACTTC.

At least ten counts were recorded for this clonotype. The V and J genes are TRBV7-2 and TRBJ2-7; 10 bases are a match to TRBD1. The V gene's germline CDR1 is SGHTA and CDR2 FQGNSA. V dropped 4 bases and J dropped 2; count of bases not matched to a gene: 8. This CDR3 has 16 amino acids. Here the CDR3 reads CASSSKGDRGTYEQYF. The CDR3 nucleotides read TGTGCCAGCAGCTCCAAAGGGGACAGGGGAACCTACGAGCAGTACTTC.

This rearrangement joins TRBV18 to TRBJ1-1, with 7 nucleotides matching TRBD1. This CDR3 is 13 amino acids long. Germline V lookup: CDR1 KGHSH, CDR2 LQKENI. J was trimmed by 6 bases and V by 2 bases; bases with no gene match: 3. CDR3 sequence reads: CASSPDRDAEAFF. DNA for the CDR3: TGTGCCAGCTCACCAGACAGGGATGCTGAAGCTTTCTTT.

This clonotype was seen ten or more times. The V gene is TRBV7-8, the J gene TRBJ2-2; D is undetermined. Looked up from germline, CDR1 is SGHVS and CDR2 is FQNEAQ. V was cut by 7 bases and J by 0 bases, with 12 bases left in between. The CDR3 loop spans 15 amino acids. CDR3 bases: TGTGCCAGCAACCTCGACATCCCGAACACCGGGGAGCTGTTTTTT. It is translated as CASNLDIPNTGELFF.

The rearrangement links TRBV28 to TRBJ1-1; TRBD1 might be the D (6 bases). Germline loops: CDR1 MDHEN, CDR2 SYDVKM. The CDR3 totals 12 residues. Trimming took off 10 bases at V and 3 bases at J, with 12 bases between the two ends. CDR3 region: CATGQIHTEAFF. As DNA, the CDR3 is TGTGCCACCGGACAGATTCACACTGAAGCTTTCTTT.

The rearrangement links TRBV7-8 to TRBJ2-7; unclear D gene. There are 13 residues in the CDR3. V gave up 8 bases and J gave up 2 bases, with 13 bases separating them. Looked up from germline, CDR1 is SGHVS and CDR2 is FQNEAQ. The CDR3 sequence: CASDEEQPYEQYV. The CDR3 DNA is TGTGCCAGCGATGAGGAACAGCCCTACGAGCAGTACGTC.

The chain couples TRBV6-6 to TRBJ1-5; a possible D gene is TRBD1 (5 bases). Deletions cut 5 bases from V and 4 bases from J, with 12 bases between. CDR1 and CDR2 (germline): MNHNY, SVGAGI (reference sequence). There are 14 residues in the CDR3. The CDR3 protein is CASSHGGGNQPQHF. CDR3 bases: TGTGCCAGCAGTCACGGGGGGGGTAATCAGCCCCAGCATTTT.

The chain joins TRBV2 to TRBJ1-1; tentatively, D is TRBD1 (5 bases). CDR1 and CDR2 (germline): SNHLY, FYNNEI. Trimming cost V 3 bases and J 5 bases, with 13 bases left between them. The CDR3 extends over 14 amino acids. The CDR3: CASSDLGGFTEAFF. CDR3 DNA sequence: TGTGCCAGCAGTGATCTGGGGGGTTTTACTGAAGCTTTCTTT.

This clonotype showed up just a few times. The gene calls are TRBV7-2 and TRBJ1-5; D gene uncertain. Germline V gene lookup returns CDR1 SGHTA and CDR2 FQGNSA. V was pared by 5 bases and J by 10 bases, with 12 bases between. The CDR3 extends over 12 amino acids. The CDR3 spells CASSGYRDPQHF. The CDR3, as DNA: TGTGCCAGCAGCGGGTACAGAGACCCCCAGCATTTT.

This clonotype was counted a few times. V usage is TRBV12-3 or TRBV12-4 and J usage is TRBJ2-1; D call uncertain. The V gene lost 0 bases and the J gene lost 0 bases, with 24 bases spanning the gap. The CDR3 consists of 21 residues. DNA of the CDR3: TGTGCCAGCAGTTTAGCCCACCCACAAGGAGTAGCCCGAAGCTCCTACAATGAGCAGTTCTTC. Its protein product is CASSLAHPQGVARSSYNEQFF.

The table lists this clonotype with a count of one. V gene TRBV7-2 combines with J gene TRBJ1-5; D not resolved. Deletions cut 1 base from V and 8 bases from J, with 12 bases between. CDR1 is SGHTA, CDR2 FQGNSA, per germline. The CDR3 is made up of 14 amino acids. The CDR3 DNA reads TGTGCCAGCAGCTTAGTTGCAGGCGGGAAGCCCCAGCATTTT. Translating it yields CASSLVAGGKPQHF.

This clonotype occurred a few times. The chain carries TRBV5-6 and TRBJ2-7; a weak D match, TRBD2 (6 bases). Germline CDR1 and CDR2: SGHDT and YYEEEE. This CDR3 spans 16 amino acids. V was clipped by 5 bases and J by 3 bases, with 21 bases between them. CDR3 in amino acids: CASSVRDSNLYYEQYF. The CDR3 nucleotides read TGTGCCAGCAGTGTGAGGGACTCGAACTTATACTACGAGCAGTACTTC.

The chain joins TRBV6-2 or TRBV6-3 to TRBJ1-3; D uncertain. The V end was cut by 0 bases, the J end by 0 bases, with 6 bases between. This CDR3 region has 15 residues. The germline gives CDR1 MNHEY, CDR2 SVGEGT. In DNA form, the CDR3 reads TGTGCCAGCAGTTACTCAAGACTCTCTGGAAACACCATATATTTT. Residues: CASSYSRLSGNTIYF.

This clonotype showed up just a few times. The genes are TRBV28 and TRBJ1-2; 7 bases map to TRBD1. Germline-derived CDR1 and CDR2 are MDHEN and SYDVKM. The length of the CDR3 is 12 residues. V trimming: 6 bases; J trimming: 6 bases; junction bases outside the gene matches: 4. This CDR3 reads CASSRQGDGYTF. The CDR3 DNA sequence: TGTGCCAGCAGCCGTCAGGGGGATGGCTACACCTTC.

This clonotype showed up just once. The chain employs TRBV28 and TRBJ1-2; no firm D call. The V end was cut by 2 bases, the J end by 4 bases, with 14 bases between. The CDR3 spans 15 residues. Germline V lookup: CDR1 MDHEN, CDR2 SYDVKM. Here the CDR3 DNA reads TGTGCCAGCAGTTTACTTCAGGCGCCAGCCTATGGCTACACCTTC. Translated: CASSLLQAPAYGYTF.

This rearrangement joins TRBV20-1 to TRBJ2-5, with TRBD2 identical over 8 bases. CDR1 is DFQATT, CDR2 SNEGSKA, per germline (reference sequence). Trimming at V came to 7 bases and at J to 1 base, leaving 11 bases not matched to a gene. CDR3 size: 15 residues. The CDR3 region has the DNA TGCAGTGACAGAAGGAACGGGGGGGGCCAAGAGACCCAGTACTTC. Translation: CSDRRNGGGQETQYF.

This rearrangement joins TRBV6-2 or TRBV6-3 to TRBJ2-2, with 9 bases that match TRBD2. The germline V gene has CDR1 MNHEY and CDR2 SVGEGT. This CDR3 comprises 16 residues. V trimming: 2 bases; J trimming: 0 bases; junction bases outside the gene matches: 1. The CDR3 nucleotides are TGTGCCAGCAGTTACCGACTAGCGGCGAACACCGGGGAGCTGTTTTTT. Residues: CASSYRLAANTGELFF.

The chain is built from TRBV7-6 and TRBJ2-5; perhaps TRBD2 as D (7 bases). The CDR3 runs 16 residues. The ends were cut back, 1 base at V and 10 bases at J, with 22 bases in the middle. Germline V gives CDR1 SGHVS, CDR2 FNYEAQ. The CDR3, as DNA: TGTGCCAGCAGCTTAGTGCCTAGCGGCCAAGAGGGGGGCCAGTACTTC. The encoded protein is CASSLVPSGQEGGQYF.

The chain employs TRBV7-2 and TRBJ2-5, with TRBD1 identical over 9 bases. Germline V gives CDR1 SGHTA, CDR2 FQGNSA. Unmatched junction bases numbered 8, after V lost 5 bases and J lost 4 bases. This CDR3 is built from 15 residues. The CDR3 nucleotides are TGTGCCAGCAGCACAGGGGGCCGAAGTAGAGAGACCCAGTACTTC. It yields the protein CASSTGGRSRETQYF.

The chain combines TRBV7-2 with TRBJ2-7, with 11 bases identical to TRBD2. Germline CDR1 SGHTA, CDR2 FQGNSA. Trimming at V came to 5 bases and at J to 2 bases, leaving 8 bases not matched to a gene. The CDR3 is 16 residues long. This CDR3 is CASSPSRLAGTYEQYF. In DNA form, the CDR3 reads TGTGCCAGCAGCCCAAGCCGACTAGCGGGAACCTACGAGCAGTACTTC.

This clonotype occurred a few times. The chain recombines TRBV10-3 with TRBJ1-5; D is undetermined. The germline V and J ends were trimmed by 6 bases and 8 bases, with 17 bases remaining between them. The CDR3 totals 14 residues. Germline lookup yields CDR1 ENHRY and CDR2 SYGVKD. In DNA form, the CDR3 reads TGTGCCATCAGAGATTCGGCTGGTATGGAGCCCCAGCATTTT. The encoded protein is CAIRDSAGMEPQHF.

This clonotype appeared many times. V usage is TRBV20-1 and J usage is TRBJ1-5; no clear D. The V gene lost 3 bases and the J gene lost 3 bases, with 9 bases spanning the gap. The CDR3 loop spans 13 amino acids. Per germline, CDR1 DFQATT and CDR2 SNEGSKA (reference sequence). The CDR3 protein is CSARDALNQPQHF. CDR3 nucleotides: TGCAGTGCTAGGGACGCACTCAATCAGCCCCAGCATTTT.

The chain is built from TRBV11-3 and TRBJ2-2; the D gene could be TRBD1 or TRBD2 (5 bases each). V lost 1 base to trimming and J lost 2 bases, with 17 bases between them. CDR1 is SGHNT, CDR2 YENEEA, per germline. This CDR3 has 18 residues. The CDR3 bases are TGTGCCAGCAGCTTAGTTTCTAGAGGGGAGATAAACACCGGGGAGCTGTTTTTT. Amino acid sequence: CASSLVSRGEINTGELFF.